These 25 T cell receptor beta chains share one sample of origin, sequenced in a study of neurological immune-mediated disorders (dated by TCRdb to about 2019). In the paper's terms, the time point label means: longitudinal time-point 3. Libraries were made using 5' RACE. TCRdb names Illumina HiSeq 2500 as the instrument used. TCRdb trimmed public reads at Q25 via fastp, called clones via MiXCR and kept in-frame beta chains. Rows are combined by CDR3 protein, so each entry shows the most common genes and DNA. The sample has fewer than 110,000 distinct CDR3 sequences on record, about a tenth of them singletons. The top ten constitute under 3.5% of the sample. Specimen: PBMCs. The receptor source for this set is a female donor with HTLV-1-associated myelopathy (HAM/TSP).

This clonotype was detected many times. The chain links TRBV9 to TRBJ2-1; D unresolved. CDR3 size: 14 residues. In germline, CDR1 is SGDLS, CDR2 YYNGEE. Trimming removed 1 base at V and 0 bases at J, with 5 bases between. The CDR3 spells CASSVSSSYNEQFF. As DNA, the CDR3 is TGTGCCAGCAGCGTATCGTCCTCCTACAATGAGCAGTTCTTC.

Many counts were recorded for this clonotype. This CDR3 is CASSYRGQTSYNEQFF. As DNA, the CDR3 is TGTGCCAGCAGTTACAGGGGACAGACCTCATACAATGAGCAGTTCTTC. The V and J genes are TRBV6-5 and TRBJ2-1; 7 nucleotides align to TRBD1. The V and J ends lost 2 bases and 4 bases, in that order; junction bases with no gene match: 8. The CDR3 loop spans 16 amino acids. Germline V gene lookup returns CDR1 MNHEY and CDR2 SVGAGI.

This clonotype was observed a handful of times. The CDR3 protein is CASSQRLPRTDTQYF. In DNA form, the CDR3 reads TGTGCCAGCAGCCAACGACTACCCCGCACAGATACGCAGTATTTT. The rearrangement uses TRBV3-1 and TRBJ2-3; the D gene is possibly TRBD2 (5 bases). V was trimmed by 2 bases and J by 1 base, leaving 10 bases between them. Germline assignment: CDR1 LGHDT and CDR2 YNNKEL (reference sequence). This CDR3 contains 15 residues.

This clonotype occurred many times. The CDR3 sequence: CASSPLRAVRETQYF. Written as DNA, the CDR3 is TGCGCCAGCAGCCCCCTTCGGGCGGTGAGAGAGACCCAGTACTTC. J is TRBJ2-5 and V is TRBV5-1; no definite D call. CDR3 size: 15 residues. Germline V gene lookup returns CDR1 SGHRS and CDR2 YFSETQ. Trimming shortened V by 4 bases and J by 4 bases, and 17 bases separated the two germline ends.

This clonotype was counted ten times or more. The chain combines TRBV5-1 with TRBJ2-3; 8 bases agree with TRBD2. The germline CDR1 and CDR2 sequences are SGHRS and YFSETQ. The CDR3 extends over 16 amino acids. V was clipped by 4 bases and J by 2 bases; unmatched bases: 9. CDR3 nucleotide sequence: TGCGCCAGCAGCCCAGGACTAGCTCAGAACACAGATACGCAGTATTTT. It yields the protein CASSPGLAQNTDTQYF.

This clonotype was picked up one time. The chain has TRBV12-3 or TRBV12-4 and TRBJ1-1; possibly TRBD1 for D (5 bases). V lost 3 bases to trimming and J lost 0 bases, with 8 bases between them. The CDR3 spans 14 residues. CDR3 amino acids: CASSLNRLNTEAFF. The CDR3 DNA reads TGTGCCAGCAGTTTGAACAGGCTGAACACTGAAGCTTTCTTT.

With respect to this clonotype: One base away lies a much larger clone, so this may be a sequencing read error. The V call is TRBV20-1, the J call TRBJ1-1; tentatively, D is TRBD1 (5 bases). The CDR3 runs to 13 residues. V was clipped by 2 bases and J by 6 bases, with 13 bases between them. Germline V gene lookup returns CDR1 DFQATT and CDR2 SNEGSKA (reference sequence). The CDR3 spells CSARRDGRSEAFF. For the CDR3, the DNA is TGCAGTGCTAGACGGGACGGCCGCTCTGAAGCTTTCTTT.

Comment on this clonotype: A read error may produce the germline difference seen at one junction end. CDR3 in amino acids: CVSIRAGENYGYTF. CDR3 in DNA: TGTGTCAGCATTCGAGCTGGGGAAAACTATGGCTACACCTTC. V is TRBV28 and J is TRBJ1-2; no firm D call. The germline CDR1 and CDR2 sequences are MDHEN and SYDVKM. This CDR3 spans 14 amino acids.

This clonotype was observed many times. The V and J genes are TRBV29-1 and TRBJ2-3; TRBD2 is a possible D gene (6 bases). V dropped 2 bases and J dropped 3 bases, with 12 bases sitting between them. Germline values: CDR1 SQVTM, CDR2 ANQGSEA. This CDR3 contains 14 residues. The CDR3 DNA reads as TGCAGCGTTGAACCTTGGGAGGAGACAGATACGCAGTATTTT. It translates to CSVEPWEETDTQYF.

This clonotype was observed a single time. This chain links TRBV18 with TRBJ2-1, with 7 nucleotides matching TRBD2. V lost 0 bases and J lost 6; bases outside the gene matches: 5. CDR3 size: 15 residues. CDR1 and CDR2 from the germline V gene are KGHSH and LQKENI. CDR3 nucleotides: TGTGCCAGCTCACCACCGAGTACGGGAGGCAATGAGCAGTTCTTC. Translating gives CASSPPSTGGNEQFF.

This clonotype was found many times. The J gene is TRBJ1-2, the V gene TRBV20-1; D not resolved. Germline lookup yields CDR1 DFQATT and CDR2 SNEGSKA (reference sequence). The ends were cut back, 0 bases at V and 8 bases at J, with 13 bases in the middle. This CDR3 spans 13 amino acids. Written as DNA, the CDR3 is TGCAGTGCTAGAGATGATTCAGCCACGGGCTACACCTTC. This sequence encodes CSARDDSATGYTF.

This clonotype was observed at least ten times. The chain has TRBV5-1 and TRBJ1-4; no clear D gene. The germline CDR1 and CDR2 sequences are SGHRS and YFSETQ. V was shortened by 0 bases and J by 4 bases, with 10 bases between the two germline ends. The CDR3 covers 15 residues. For the CDR3, the DNA is TGCGCCAGCAGCTTGGGCACAGTAATTAATGAAAAACTGTTTTTT. Its protein product is CASSLGTVINEKLFF.

In this sample, this clonotype turned up many times. The chain employs TRBV29-1 and TRBJ2-7, with TRBD1 matching over 8 bases. J gave up 4 bases and V 6 bases, and 11 bases lay outside the gene matches. CDR1 is SQVTM, CDR2 ANQGSEA, per germline. The CDR3 is 14 residues long. CDR3 in DNA: TGCAGCGTGGACGGACAGGGATATACTTACGAGCAGTACTTC. It encodes CSVDGQGYTYEQYF.

This clonotype was detected many times. This rearrangement joins TRBV5-1 to TRBJ2-1; D uncertain. The germline V gene encodes CDR1 SGHRS and CDR2 YFSETQ. V was trimmed by 3 bases and J by 7 bases, leaving 5 bases between them. The CDR3 spans 11 residues. The CDR3 sequence: CASSSENEQFF. In DNA form, the CDR3 reads TGCGCCAGCAGCTCTGAAAATGAGCAGTTCTTC.

This clonotype occurred many times. The V call is TRBV3-1, the J call TRBJ1-6; D is unclear. V was trimmed by 0 bases and J by 11 bases, leaving 8 bases between them. The CDR3 consists of 13 residues. The V gene's germline CDR1 is LGHDT and CDR2 YNNKEL (reference sequence). The CDR3 DNA reads TGTGCCAGCAGCCAAGATCTGAGCGCACCCCTCCACTTT. This encodes CASSQDLSAPLHF.

In its sample, this clonotype was seen many times. This rearrangement joins TRBV7-9 to TRBJ2-5; TRBD1 matches at 9 bases. V gave up 5 bases and J gave up 5 bases; unmatched junction bases: 9. The CDR3 loop spans 15 amino acids. Looked up from germline, CDR1 is SEHNR and CDR2 is FQNEAQ (reference sequence). The CDR3 coding sequence is TGTGCCAGCAGCCCTTTGGGACAGGGAGGGGAGACCCAGTACTTC. Its protein product is CASSPLGQGGETQYF.

This clonotype was observed many times. V is TRBV18 and J is TRBJ2-7, with D possibly matching TRBD1 (5 bases). This CDR3 has 14 residues. V lost 1 base, J lost 6 bases, and 13 bases lay in between. CDR1 is KGHSH, CDR2 LQKENI, per germline. The CDR3 nucleotides read TGTGCCAGCTCACCACTAGGAAGGGGATCCGAGCAGTACTTC. This gives the protein CASSPLGRGSEQYF.

This clonotype was detected ten times or more. The rearrangement links TRBV7-9 to TRBJ2-7, with D possibly TRBD1 on 6 matching bases. The CDR3 contains 16 residues. Per the germline V gene, CDR1 is SEHNR and CDR2 is FQNEAQ (reference sequence). V was cut by 3 bases and J by 7 bases, with 22 bases left in between. CDR3 residues: CASSFRNRVQVDEQYF. The CDR3 nucleotides are TGTGCCAGCAGCTTCCGCAACAGGGTTCAGGTCGATGAGCAGTACTTC.

At least ten counts were recorded for this clonotype. V gene TRBV5-1 combines with J gene TRBJ2-7, with TRBD2 matching 9 bases. Trimming removed 5 bases from V and 6 bases from J; junction bases left unmatched: 9. The CDR3 totals 14 residues. Germline V gives CDR1 SGHRS, CDR2 YFSETQ. The CDR3 bases are TGCGCCAGCAGATTTAGCGGGGGTTTCCCCGAGCAGTACTTC. It encodes CASRFSGGFPEQYF.

Ten or more counts support this clonotype. The J gene is TRBJ2-2, the V gene TRBV20-1; 7 positions agree with TRBD1. Germline CDR1 and CDR2: DFQATT and SNEGSKA (reference sequence). The CDR3 contains 14 residues. V was pared by 3 bases and J by 6 bases, with 7 bases of the junction left unmatched. As DNA, the CDR3 is TGCAGTGCTAGTCAGACAGGGTGGTCCGGGGAGCTGTTTTTT. Translated: CSASQTGWSGELFF.

This sequence joins TRBV5-6 and TRBJ2-3; perhaps TRBD1 as D (6 bases). The CDR3 totals 15 residues. Germline V gene lookup returns CDR1 SGHDT and CDR2 YYEEEE. V gave up 2 bases and J gave up 0 bases, with 10 bases separating them. This CDR3 reads CASSLDQGSTDTQYF. The CDR3 DNA reads TGTGCCAGCAGCTTAGATCAGGGGAGCACAGATACGCAGTATTTT.

This clonotype was counted ten times or more. V and J are TRBV5-1 and TRBJ2-7; 10 bases match TRBD2. The CDR3 loop spans 16 amino acids. The junction had 10 bases not matched to a gene; V was cut back by 0 bases and J by 7 bases. Germline loops: CDR1 SGHRS, CDR2 YFSETQ. The CDR3 region has the DNA TGCGCCAGCAGCTTGGCCGGAGCGGGGGGGCTCGGTGAGCAGTACTTC. Amino acid sequence: CASSLAGAGGLGEQYF.

This clonotype has just one count. A much larger clone differs from this one at a single base, so this may be a read error. The chain couples TRBV19 to TRBJ2-1; D is possibly TRBD2 (6 bases). This CDR3 has 15 residues. V was trimmed by 2 bases and J by 6 bases, leaving 14 bases between them. Germline lookup yields CDR1 LNHDA and CDR2 SQIVND (reference sequence). CDR3: CASSISGEDSNEQFF. CDR3 DNA: TGTGCCAGTAGTATATCGGGGGAGGATTCCAATGAGCAGTTCTTC.

This clonotype has at least ten counts. The V and J genes are TRBV11-3 and TRBJ2-7; D is perhaps TRBD1 (5 bases). V gave up 2 bases and J gave up 5 bases, with 10 bases separating them. The CDR3 extends over 13 amino acids. Germline loops: CDR1 SGHNT, CDR2 YENEEA. The CDR3 loop reads CASSLKGSHEQYF. In DNA, the CDR3 is TGTGCCAGCAGCTTAAAGGGGTCTCACGAGCAGTACTTC.

The sample holds many counts of this clonotype. The chain couples TRBV7-2 to TRBJ2-2; no reliable D call. CDR3 size: 15 residues. From germline, CDR1 is SGHTA and CDR2 FQGNSA. V was clipped by 5 bases and J by 3 bases, with 13 bases between them. CDR3 protein: CASSPLRSDTGELFF. CDR3 DNA: TGTGCCAGCAGCCCCTTGAGATCGGACACCGGGGAGCTGTTTTTT.